This TCR beta chain is from a study of control samples from healthy donors and cancer patients. CDR3 length: 14 amino acids. Germline CDR1 and CDR2: GTSNPN and SVGIG (reference sequence). V lost 0 bases and J lost 0, with 6 bases in between. This clone was picked up a small number of times. Here immunoSEQ multiplex PCR was the method, and the copy in TCRdb shows in-frame clones only, minus some. Of approximately 130,000 clones in the sample, around nine tenths are singletons; the top ten hold roughly 12%. V is TRBV30 and J is TRBJ1-5, with D unresolved. This clonotype was sampled from a young man in good health. The material sequenced was blood. The CDR3 here is CAWSVSSSNQPQHF. CDR3 DNA: TGTGCCTGGAGTGTATCCAGTAGCAATCAGCCCCAGCATTTT.